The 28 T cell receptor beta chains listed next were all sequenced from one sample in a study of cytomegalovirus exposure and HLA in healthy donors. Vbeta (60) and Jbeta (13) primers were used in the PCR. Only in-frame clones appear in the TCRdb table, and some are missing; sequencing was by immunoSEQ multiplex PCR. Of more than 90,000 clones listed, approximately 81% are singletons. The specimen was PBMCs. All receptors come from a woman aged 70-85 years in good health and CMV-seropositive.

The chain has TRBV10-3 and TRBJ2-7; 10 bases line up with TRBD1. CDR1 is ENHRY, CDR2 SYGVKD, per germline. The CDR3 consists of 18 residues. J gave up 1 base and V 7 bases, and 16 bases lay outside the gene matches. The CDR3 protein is CAITRDPGQGTRSYEQYF. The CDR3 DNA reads TGTGCCATCACTCGAGACCCGGGACAGGGGACTAGATCCTACGAGCAGTACTTC.

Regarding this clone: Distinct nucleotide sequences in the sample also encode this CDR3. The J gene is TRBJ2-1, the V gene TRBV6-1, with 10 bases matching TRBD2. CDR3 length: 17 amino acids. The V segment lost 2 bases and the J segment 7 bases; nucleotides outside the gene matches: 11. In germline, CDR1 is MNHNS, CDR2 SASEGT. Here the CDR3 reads CASSEIWGAGGKNEQFF. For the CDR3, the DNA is TGTGCCAGCAGTGAAATATGGGGAGCGGGAGGGAAGAATGAGCAGTTCTTC.

CDR3 sequence: CASRRREAPDSPLHF. CDR3 sequence (DNA): TGCGCCAGCAGAAGGAGGGAAGCTCCTGACTCACCCCTCCACTTT. This chain links TRBV5-1 with TRBJ1-6; D unclear. In germline, CDR1 is SGHRS, CDR2 YFSETQ. There are 15 residues in the CDR3. V lost 5 bases and J 10 bases, leaving 19 bases between the germline ends.

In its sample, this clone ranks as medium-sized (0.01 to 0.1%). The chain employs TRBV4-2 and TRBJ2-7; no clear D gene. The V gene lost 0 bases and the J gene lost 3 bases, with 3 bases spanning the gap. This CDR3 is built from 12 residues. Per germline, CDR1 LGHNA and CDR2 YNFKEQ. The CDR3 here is CASSQDGYEQYF. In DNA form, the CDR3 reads TGTGCCAGCAGCCAAGACGGCTACGAGCAGTACTTC.

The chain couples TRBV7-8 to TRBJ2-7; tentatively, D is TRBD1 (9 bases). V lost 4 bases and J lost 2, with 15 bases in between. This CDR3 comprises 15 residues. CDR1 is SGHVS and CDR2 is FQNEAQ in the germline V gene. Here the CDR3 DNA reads TGTGCCAGCAGCTCGGGAGGGACAGGGCCCTACGAGCAGTACTTC. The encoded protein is CASSSGGTGPYEQYF.

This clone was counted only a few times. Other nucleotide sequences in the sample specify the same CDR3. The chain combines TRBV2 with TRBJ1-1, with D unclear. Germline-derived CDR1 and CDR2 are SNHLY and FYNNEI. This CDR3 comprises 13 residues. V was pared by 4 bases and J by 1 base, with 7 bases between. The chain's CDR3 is CASSGRGNTEAFF. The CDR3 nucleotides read TGTGCCAGCAGTGGGAGAGGGAACACTGAAGCTTTCTTT.

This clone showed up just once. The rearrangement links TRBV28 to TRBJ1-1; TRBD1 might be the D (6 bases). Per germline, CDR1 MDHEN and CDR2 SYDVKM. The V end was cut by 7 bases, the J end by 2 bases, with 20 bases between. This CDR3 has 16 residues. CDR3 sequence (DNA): TGTGCCAGCACCCTAGGGGTGCTCAGGGGAAACACTGAAGCTTTCTTT. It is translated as CASTLGVLRGNTEAFF.

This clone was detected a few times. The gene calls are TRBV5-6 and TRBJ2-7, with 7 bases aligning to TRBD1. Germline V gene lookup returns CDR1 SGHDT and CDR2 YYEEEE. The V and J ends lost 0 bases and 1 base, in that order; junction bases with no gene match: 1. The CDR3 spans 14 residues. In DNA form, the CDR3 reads TGTGCCAGCAGCTTGGGACAGGGATCCTACGAGCAGTACTTC. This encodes CASSLGQGSYEQYF.

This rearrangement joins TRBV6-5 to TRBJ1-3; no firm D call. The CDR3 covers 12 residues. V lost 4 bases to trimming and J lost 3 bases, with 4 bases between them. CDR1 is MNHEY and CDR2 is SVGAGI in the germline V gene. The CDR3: CASSSVGNTIYF. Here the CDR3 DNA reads TGTGCCAGCAGTTCCGTTGGAAACACCATATATTTT.

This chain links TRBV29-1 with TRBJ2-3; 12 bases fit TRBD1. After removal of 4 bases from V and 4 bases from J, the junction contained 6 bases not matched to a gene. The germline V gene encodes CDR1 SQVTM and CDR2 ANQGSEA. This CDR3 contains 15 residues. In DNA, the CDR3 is TGCAGCGTTGGTGAAGGGACAGGGGGCGCAGATACGCAGTATTTT. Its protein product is CSVGEGTGGADTQYF.

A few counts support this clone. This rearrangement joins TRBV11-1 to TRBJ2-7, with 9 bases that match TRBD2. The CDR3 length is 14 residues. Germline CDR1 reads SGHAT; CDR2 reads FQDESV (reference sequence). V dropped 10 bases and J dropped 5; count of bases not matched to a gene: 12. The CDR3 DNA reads TGTGCCACCGGGGGTAGCGGGAGTTTCAACGAGCAGTACTTC. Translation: CATGGSGSFNEQYF. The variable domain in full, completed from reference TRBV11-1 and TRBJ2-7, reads EAEVAQSPRYKITEKSQAVAFWCDPISGHATLYWYRQILGQGPELLVQFQDESVVDDSQLPKDRFSAERLKGVDSTLKIQPAELGDSAMYLCATGGSGSFNEQYFGPGTRLTVT.

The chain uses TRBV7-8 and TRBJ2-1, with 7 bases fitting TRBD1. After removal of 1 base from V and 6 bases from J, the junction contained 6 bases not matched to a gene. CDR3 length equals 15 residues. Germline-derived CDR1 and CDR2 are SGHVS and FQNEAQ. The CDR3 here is CASSLVGGYRNEQFF. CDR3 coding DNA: TGTGCCAGCAGCTTAGTAGGGGGCTATCGCAATGAGCAGTTCTTC.

CDR3 DNA: TGTGCCAGCAGTGAACAGGGTAACGAGCAGTACTTC. Encoded protein: CASSEQGNEQYF. This chain connects TRBV25-1 to TRBJ2-7; weak D call: TRBD1 (5 bases). This CDR3 is 12 amino acids long. The germline CDR1 and CDR2 sequences are MGHDK and SYGVNS. V dropped 2 bases and J dropped 5 bases, with 7 bases sitting between them.

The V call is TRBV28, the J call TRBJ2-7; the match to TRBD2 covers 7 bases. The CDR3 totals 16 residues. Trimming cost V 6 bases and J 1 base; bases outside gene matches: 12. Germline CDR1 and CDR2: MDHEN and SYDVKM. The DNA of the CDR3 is TGTGCCAGCAGCTTTCCCGGGACTATCAATTCCTACGAGCAGTACTTC. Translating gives CASSFPGTINSYEQYF.

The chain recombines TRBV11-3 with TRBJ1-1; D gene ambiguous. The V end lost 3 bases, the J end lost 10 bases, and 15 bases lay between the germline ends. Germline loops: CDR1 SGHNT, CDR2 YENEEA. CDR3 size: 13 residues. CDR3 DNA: TGTGCCAGCAGCTTCGGGCCCCCGGAGGGAGCTTTCTTT. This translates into CASSFGPPEGAFF.

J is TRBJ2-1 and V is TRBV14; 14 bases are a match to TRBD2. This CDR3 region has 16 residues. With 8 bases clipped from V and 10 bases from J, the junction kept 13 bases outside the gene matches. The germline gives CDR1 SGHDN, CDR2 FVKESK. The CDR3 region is CASRRGGTSGSGEQFF. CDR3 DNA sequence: TGTGCCAGCCGGAGGGGGGGGACTAGCGGGAGTGGCGAGCAGTTCTTC.

The DNA of the CDR3 is TGCGCCAGCAGTGATGGCGGGAGCACAGATACGCAGTATTTT. Protein product: CASSDGGSTDTQYF. V gene TRBV10-1 combines with J gene TRBJ2-3; D might be TRBD2 (5 bases). Trimming took off 3 bases at V and 0 bases at J, with 7 bases between the two ends. The germline V gene has CDR1 WNHNN and CDR2 SYGVQD (reference sequence). This CDR3 contains 14 residues.

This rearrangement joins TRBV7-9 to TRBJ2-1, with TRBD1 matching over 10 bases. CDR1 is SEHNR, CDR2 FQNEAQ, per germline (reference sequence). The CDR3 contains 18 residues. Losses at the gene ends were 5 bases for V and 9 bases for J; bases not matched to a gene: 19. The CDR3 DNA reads TGTGCCAGCAGCGATCTAGGGACAGGGGCGACGTATCTGGGTGAGCAGTTCTTC. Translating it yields CASSDLGTGATYLGEQFF.

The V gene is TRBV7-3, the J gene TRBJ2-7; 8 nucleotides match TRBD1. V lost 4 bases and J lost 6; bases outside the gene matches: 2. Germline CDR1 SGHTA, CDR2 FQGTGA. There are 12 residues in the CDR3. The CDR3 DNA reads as TGTGCCAGCAGCTCCACAGGGGGCGAGCAGTACTTC. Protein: CASSSTGGEQYF. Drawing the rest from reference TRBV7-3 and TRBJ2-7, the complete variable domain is GAGVSQTPSNKVTEKGKYVELRCDPISGHTALYWYRQSLGQGPEFLIYFQGTGAADDSGLPNDRFFAVRPEGSVSTLKIQRTERGDSAVYLCASSSTGGEQYFGPGTRLTVT.

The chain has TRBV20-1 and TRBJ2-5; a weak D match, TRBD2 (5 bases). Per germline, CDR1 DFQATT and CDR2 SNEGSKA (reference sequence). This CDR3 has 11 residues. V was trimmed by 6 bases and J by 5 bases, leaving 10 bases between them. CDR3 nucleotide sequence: TGCAGTGCCAGACCGGGGGAGACCCAGTACTTC. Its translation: CSARPGETQYF.

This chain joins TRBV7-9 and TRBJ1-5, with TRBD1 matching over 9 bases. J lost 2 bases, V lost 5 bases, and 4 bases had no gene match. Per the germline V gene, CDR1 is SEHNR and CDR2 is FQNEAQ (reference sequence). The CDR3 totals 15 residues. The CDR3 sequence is CASSQTGGRNQPQHF. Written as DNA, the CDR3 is TGTGCCAGCAGCCAAACAGGGGGCCGCAATCAGCCCCAGCATTTT.

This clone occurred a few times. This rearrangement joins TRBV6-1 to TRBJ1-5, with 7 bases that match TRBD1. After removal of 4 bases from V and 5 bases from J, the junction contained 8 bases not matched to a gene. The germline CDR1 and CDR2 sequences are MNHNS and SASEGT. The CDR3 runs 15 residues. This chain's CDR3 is CASSVGTARYQPQHF. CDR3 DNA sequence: TGTGCCAGCAGTGTTGGGACAGCGAGATATCAGCCCCAGCATTTT.

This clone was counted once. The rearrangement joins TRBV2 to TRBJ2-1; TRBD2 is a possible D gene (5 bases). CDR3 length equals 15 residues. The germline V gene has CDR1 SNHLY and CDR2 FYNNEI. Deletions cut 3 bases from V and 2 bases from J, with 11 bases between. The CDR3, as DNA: TGTGCCAGCAGTGAGGGGAGAGGCACCTACAATGAGCAGTTCTTC. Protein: CASSEGRGTYNEQFF.

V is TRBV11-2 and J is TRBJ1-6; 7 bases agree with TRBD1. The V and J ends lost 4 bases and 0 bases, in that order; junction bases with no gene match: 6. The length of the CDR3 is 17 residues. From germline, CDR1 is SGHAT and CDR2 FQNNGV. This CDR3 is CASSSYGTVSYNSPLHF. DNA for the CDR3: TGTGCCAGCAGCTCATACGGGACAGTCTCCTATAATTCACCCCTCCACTTT.

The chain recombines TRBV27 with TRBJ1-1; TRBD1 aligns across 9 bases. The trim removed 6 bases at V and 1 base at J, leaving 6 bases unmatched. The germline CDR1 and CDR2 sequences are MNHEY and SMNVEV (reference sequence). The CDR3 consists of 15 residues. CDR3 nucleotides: TGTGCCAGCAGCCGACAGGGGGTTGGGAACACTGAAGCTTTCTTT. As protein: CASSRQGVGNTEAFF.

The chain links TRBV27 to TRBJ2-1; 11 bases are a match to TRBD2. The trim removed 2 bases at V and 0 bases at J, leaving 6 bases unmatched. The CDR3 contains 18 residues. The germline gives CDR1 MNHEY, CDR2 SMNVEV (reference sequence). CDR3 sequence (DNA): TGTGCCAGCAGTTTAACTATAGCGGGAGGGAGCTCCTACAATGAGCAGTTCTTC. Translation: CASSLTIAGGSSYNEQFF.

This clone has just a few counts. The CDR3 DNA reads as TGTGCCAGTAGTCCAAGCAGGGACACTGAAGCTTTCTTT. Translating it yields CASSPSRDTEAFF. The chain is built from TRBV19 and TRBJ1-1; maybe TRBD1 (5 bases). The germline V gene has CDR1 LNHDA and CDR2 SQIVND (reference sequence). Trimming stripped 5 bases from V and 3 bases from J, with 10 bases between. This CDR3 is built from 13 residues.

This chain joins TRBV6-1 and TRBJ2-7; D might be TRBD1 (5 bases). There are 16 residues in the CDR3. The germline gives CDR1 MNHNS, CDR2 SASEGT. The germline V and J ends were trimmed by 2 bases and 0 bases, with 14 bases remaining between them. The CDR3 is CASSEPIQAVSYEQYF. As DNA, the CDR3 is TGTGCCAGCAGTGAACCAATACAGGCGGTCTCCTACGAGCAGTACTTC.